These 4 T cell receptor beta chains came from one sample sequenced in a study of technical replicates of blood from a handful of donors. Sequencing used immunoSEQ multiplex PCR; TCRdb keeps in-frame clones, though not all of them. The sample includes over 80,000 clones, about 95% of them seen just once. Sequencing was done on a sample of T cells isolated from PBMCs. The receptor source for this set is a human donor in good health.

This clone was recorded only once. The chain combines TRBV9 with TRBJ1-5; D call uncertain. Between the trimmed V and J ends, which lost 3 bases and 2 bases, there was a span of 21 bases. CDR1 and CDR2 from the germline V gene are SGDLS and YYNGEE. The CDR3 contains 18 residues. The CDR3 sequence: CASSARSIGVVRNQPQHF. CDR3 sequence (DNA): TGTGCCAGCAGCGCTAGGTCCATCGGGGTTGTGCGCAATCAGCCCCAGCATTTT.

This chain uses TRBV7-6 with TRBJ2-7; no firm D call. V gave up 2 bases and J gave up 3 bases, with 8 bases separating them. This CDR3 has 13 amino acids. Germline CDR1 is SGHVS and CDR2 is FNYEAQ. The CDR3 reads CASSLNRDYEQYF. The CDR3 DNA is TGTGCCAGCAGCTTAAACAGAGACTACGAGCAGTACTTC.

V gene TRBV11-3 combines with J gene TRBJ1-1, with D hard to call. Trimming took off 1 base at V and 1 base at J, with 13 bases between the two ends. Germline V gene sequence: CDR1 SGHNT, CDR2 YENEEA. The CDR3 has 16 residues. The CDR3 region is CASSLVVTNWNTEAFF. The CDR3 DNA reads TGTGCCAGCAGCTTAGTAGTAACGAATTGGAACACTGAAGCTTTCTTT.

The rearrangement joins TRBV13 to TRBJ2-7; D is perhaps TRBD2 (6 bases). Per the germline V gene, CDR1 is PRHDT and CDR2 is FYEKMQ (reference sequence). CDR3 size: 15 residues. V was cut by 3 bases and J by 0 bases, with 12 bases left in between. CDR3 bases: TGTGCCAGCAGCTTTAGCGGCCCTAGCTCCTACGAGCAGTACTTC. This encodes CASSFSGPSSYEQYF.